This TCR beta chain derives from a study of identifying expanded T cells in peripheral blood. Study results and caveats: Approximately 2-week clone count variance significantly increased as total template count grew.

During the collection period, no donor immune events like infections were recorded. Comment on this clone: What it binds is not known.

V was clipped by 4 bases and J by 1 base, with 14 bases between them. The CDR3 totals 15 residues. In germline, CDR1 is SGHNT, CDR2 YYREEE (reference sequence). The data were produced by immunoSEQ multiplex PCR, yet TCRdb's version contains in-frame clones alone and is incomplete. The repertoire holds about 80,000 clones, with around 90% as singletons. The sequence derives from a person aged 18 to 75 in good health. The chain uses TRBV5-4 and TRBJ1-1; D unclear. Sample: blood. The CDR3 reads CASSPDGPTNTEAFF. The CDR3 region has the DNA TGTGCCAGCAGCCCGGACGGTCCGACGAACACTGAAGCTTTCTTT.